Following are 28 T cell receptor beta chains from one sample sequenced in a study of blood T cell repertoires in COVID-19. Libraries were prepared by immunoSEQ multiplex PCR; TCRdb keeps only in-frame clonotypes and omits some of them. The sample lists roughly 97,000 clones; roughly 90% were seen once. Input material: peripheral blood. The receptors were gathered from a human donor in a cohort sampled during active COVID-19.

The V gene is TRBV28, the J gene TRBJ2-7; 7 bases agree with TRBD2. After removal of 3 bases from V and 6 bases from J, the junction contained 5 bases not matched to a gene. Germline CDR1 is MDHEN and CDR2 is SYDVKM. This CDR3 has 13 residues. Here the CDR3 DNA reads TGTGCCAGCAGTTTTTTCGGGGGGAGCGAGCAGTACTTC. Protein product: CASSFFGGSEQYF. Full variable domain (rest looked up from reference TRBV28 and TRBJ2-7): DVKVTQSSRYLVKRTGEKVFLECVQDMDHENMFWYRQDPGLGLRLIYFSYDVKMKEKGDIPEGYSVSREKKERFSLILESASTNQTSMYLCASSFFGGSEQYFGPGTRLTVT.

V usage is TRBV10-3 and J usage is TRBJ2-3; 14 positions match TRBD2. CDR1 is ENHRY, CDR2 SYGVKD, per germline. With 6 bases clipped from V and 3 bases from J, the junction kept 11 bases outside the gene matches. CDR3 length: 18 residues. The CDR3 reads CAIRDPGLAGDGTDTQYF. The CDR3 DNA sequence: TGTGCCATCAGAGATCCGGGACTAGCGGGAGATGGTACAGATACGCAGTATTTT.

The DNA of the CDR3 is TGCGCCAGCAGCCAAAAGTTAGCGGGAGTTGGAGAGCAGTACTTC. This sequence encodes CASSQKLAGVGEQYF. The chain carries TRBV4-3 and TRBJ2-7; TRBD2 matches 9 bases. CDR1 LGHNA and CDR2 YSLEER come from the germline V gene. This CDR3 region has 15 residues. The J segment lost 7 bases and the V segment lost 2 bases, leaving 9 bases of the junction unmatched.

The sample holds one count of this clone. The chain is built from TRBV4-3 and TRBJ1-6; TRBD1 is a possible D gene (6 bases). The germline gives CDR1 LGHNA, CDR2 YSLEER. V was trimmed by 0 bases and J by 8 bases, leaving 11 bases between them. The CDR3 extends over 15 amino acids. The CDR3 nucleotides are TGCGCCAGCAGCCAAGATAAGGGGGATTATTCACCCCTCCACTTT. This translates into CASSQDKGDYSPLHF.

This rearrangement joins TRBV4-2 to TRBJ2-6; 7 nucleotides match TRBD1. CDR3 length: 18 amino acids. The V gene end was trimmed by 1 base and the J gene end by 0 bases; junction bases not matched to a gene: 6. Per germline, CDR1 LGHNA and CDR2 YNFKEQ. The CDR3 region has the DNA TGTGCCAGCAGCCAAGCAAGGGGGCAACTCTCTGGGGCCAACGTCCTGACTTTC. Translation: CASSQARGQLSGANVLTF.

The chain links TRBV19 to TRBJ1-3, with TRBD1 matching 7 bases. The junction had 6 bases not matched to a gene; V was cut back by 4 bases and J by 0 bases. The CDR3 has 16 residues. Germline CDR1 and CDR2: LNHDA and SQIVND (reference sequence). This CDR3 is CASSKGAFISGNTIYF. CDR3 DNA: TGTGCCAGTAGTAAGGGGGCTTTTATCTCTGGAAACACCATATATTTT.

Here the CDR3 DNA reads TGTGCCGCCCAGACAGGACCAACGGACTATGGCTACACCTTC. Translated, it gives CAAQTGPTDYGYTF. This sequence joins TRBV24-1 and TRBJ1-2; D possibly corresponds to TRBD1 (6 bases). Germline V gene sequence: CDR1 KGHDR, CDR2 SFDVKD. Trimming removed 12 bases at V and 3 bases at J, with 19 bases between. This CDR3 comprises 14 residues.

CDR3 in DNA: TGTGCCAGCACCCGGGACATATCTTCCTATGGCTACACCTTC. It encodes CASTRDISSYGYTF. This chain links TRBV28 with TRBJ1-2; D perhaps matches TRBD1 (6 bases). The CDR3 is 14 amino acids. Trimming removed 7 bases from V and 4 bases from J, with 16 bases in between. The V gene's germline CDR1 is MDHEN and CDR2 SYDVKM.

Concerning this clone: One end of the junction does not line up with germline, which may come from a read error. The chain uses TRBV6-1 and TRBJ1-4; no firm D call. The germline gives CDR1 MNHNS, CDR2 SASEGT. This CDR3 has 13 amino acids. CDR3 sequence: CASSEGPVDGVLF. As DNA, the CDR3 is TGTGCCAGCAGCGAAGGACCTGTGGACGGGGTACTTTTT.

The rearrangement uses TRBV5-1 and TRBJ1-4; D is perhaps TRBD1 (5 bases). The CDR3 loop spans 14 amino acids. V was cut by 4 bases and J by 0 bases, with 7 bases left in between. Germline values: CDR1 SGHRS, CDR2 YFSETQ. The CDR3 DNA follows: TGCGCCAGCAGCCCGACAGCAACTAATGAAAAACTGTTTTTT. Translating gives CASSPTATNEKLFF.

This chain uses TRBV30 with TRBJ1-1; maybe TRBD1 (6 bases). V was shortened by 0 bases and J by 7 bases, with 12 bases between the two germline ends. Germline lookup yields CDR1 GTSNPN and CDR2 SVGIG (reference sequence). The CDR3 totals 13 residues. The CDR3, as DNA: TGTGCCTGGAGTGTGGGGGGGCAGGGTGAAGCTTTCTTT. It encodes CAWSVGGQGEAFF.

The chain couples TRBV7-3 to TRBJ2-1; 13 bases agree with TRBD2. This CDR3 comprises 15 residues. Germline assignment: CDR1 SGHTA and CDR2 FQGTGA. The junction had 4 bases not matched to a gene; V was cut back by 5 bases and J by 6 bases. CDR3 sequence (DNA): TGTGCCAGCAGCAAACTAGCGGGGGGGCCCAATGAGCAGTTCTTC. The encoded protein is CASSKLAGGPNEQFF.

CDR3: CASAQVRVGYTF. CDR3 nucleotide sequence: TGTGCCAGCGCCCAGGTCCGCGTGGGCTACACCTTC. V usage is TRBV19 and J usage is TRBJ1-2; D is uncertain. Germline V lookup: CDR1 LNHDA, CDR2 SQIVND (reference sequence). This CDR3 has 12 amino acids. V gave up 9 bases and J gave up 8 bases, with 16 bases separating them.

The V call is TRBV30, the J call TRBJ2-7; possible D gene TRBD2, 6 bases. The V gene's germline CDR1 is GTSNPN and CDR2 SVGIG (reference sequence). Trimming took 4 bases from V and 2 from J, leaving 15 bases between them. The CDR3 has 14 amino acids. CDR3 amino acids: CAWKGNRTTYEQYF. In nucleotides, the CDR3 is TGTGCCTGGAAAGGAAACAGGACTACCTACGAGCAGTACTTC.

The genes are TRBV7-6 and TRBJ2-3; no definite D call. Germline V gives CDR1 SGHVS, CDR2 FNYEAQ. This CDR3 contains 13 residues. With 1 base removed from V and 2 bases from J, the gap between germline ends came to 4 bases. The CDR3 spells CASSLVYTDTQYF. Written as DNA, the CDR3 is TGTGCCAGCAGCTTAGTGTACACAGATACGCAGTATTTT.

The CDR3 region has the DNA TGTGCCAGCAGTTACGTACCAGGTGATGAGCAGTTCTTC. Translating it yields CASSYVPGDEQFF. The V and J genes are TRBV6-6 and TRBJ2-1; D is ambiguous. Trimming removed 2 bases at V and 8 bases at J, with 10 bases between. This CDR3 is 13 amino acids long. CDR1 is MNHNY and CDR2 is SVGAGI in the germline V gene (reference sequence).

The chain carries TRBV2 and TRBJ1-5; D gene unclear. The germline V gene has CDR1 SNHLY and CDR2 FYNNEI. The CDR3 runs 14 residues. V lost 5 bases and J lost 7, with 15 bases in between. This CDR3 reads CASSTTTDAQPQHF. CDR3 coding DNA: TGTGCCAGCAGTACCACAACAGACGCGCAGCCCCAGCATTTT. Looking up the rest from reference TRBV2 and TRBJ1-5 gives the full variable domain: EPEVTQTPSHQVTQMGQEVILRCVPISNHLYFYWYRQILGQKVEFLVSFYNNEISEKSEIFDDQFSVERPDGSNFTLKIRSTKLEDSAMYFCASSTTTDAQPQHFGDGTRLSIL.

This clone appeared a few times. The V and J genes are TRBV7-9 and TRBJ2-7, with D perhaps TRBD2 (6 bases). The CDR3 contains 12 residues. Trimming stripped 2 bases from V and 5 bases from J, with 7 bases between. Germline lookup yields CDR1 SEHNR and CDR2 FQNEAQ (reference sequence). The CDR3 bases are TGTGCCAGCAGCTTAACGGGGGACGAGCAGTACTTC. Protein: CASSLTGDEQYF.

The chain recombines TRBV14 with TRBJ1-2; TRBD1 might be the D (5 bases). Looked up from germline, CDR1 is SGHDN and CDR2 is FVKESK. This CDR3 is 13 amino acids long. V gave up 2 bases and J gave up 8 bases, with 12 bases separating them. This CDR3 reads CASSQFYAGGYTF. The CDR3 DNA follows: TGTGCCAGCAGCCAATTTTATGCAGGGGGCTACACCTTC.

The chain couples TRBV5-6 to TRBJ2-1; the D gene is possibly TRBD1 (5 bases). Trimming took 2 bases from V and 2 from J, leaving 8 bases between them. The CDR3 covers 14 residues. Germline loops: CDR1 SGHDT, CDR2 YYEEEE. The CDR3 coding sequence is TGTGCCAGCAGCTTTGGGGCCGCCTACAATGAGCAGTTCTTC. It is translated as CASSFGAAYNEQFF. The complete variable domain, with remaining parts taken from reference TRBV5-6 and TRBJ2-1, reads DAGVTQSPTHLIKTRGQQVTLRCSPKSGHDTVSWYQQALGQGPQFIFQYYEEEERQRGNFPDRFSGHQFPNYSSELNVNALLLGDSALYLCASSFGAAYNEQFFGPGTRLTVL.

The chain is built from TRBV4-1 and TRBJ1-3; TRBD1 is a possible D gene (6 bases). Germline CDR1 and CDR2: MGHRA and YSYEKL. Trimming removed 0 bases from V and 2 bases from J, with 11 bases in between. The CDR3 sequence is 16 residues long. The CDR3 here is CASSQDPAGAGNTIYF. Here the CDR3 DNA reads TGCGCCAGCAGCCAAGATCCGGCAGGGGCTGGAAACACCATATATTTT.

The genes are TRBV6-1 and TRBJ1-2; tentatively, D is TRBD1 (5 bases). Germline lookup yields CDR1 MNHNS and CDR2 SASEGT. Trimming removed 2 bases from V and 8 bases from J, with 24 bases in between. This CDR3 has 17 residues. The CDR3 DNA is TGTGCCAGCAGTGAACCCCGATTTATCGCGGGACGCTCGGGCTACACCTTC. Translating gives CASSEPRFIAGRSGYTF.

The CDR3 spells CASNTGGDGYTF. In nucleotides, the CDR3 is TGTGCCAGTAACACGGGGGGCGATGGCTACACCTTC. The rearrangement joins TRBV19 to TRBJ1-2; tentative D call: TRBD1 (6 bases). Germline V gene sequence: CDR1 LNHDA, CDR2 SQIVND (reference sequence). This CDR3 has 12 residues. Trimming cost V 7 bases and J 6 bases, with 12 bases left between them.

The chain couples TRBV25-1 to TRBJ2-7; D is possibly TRBD1 (6 bases). CDR3 length: 14 amino acids. Germline lookup yields CDR1 MGHDK and CDR2 SYGVNS. V was cut by 4 bases and J by 3 bases, with 13 bases left in between. The CDR3 coding sequence is TGTGCCAGCAGTGTTGGGGGCGCAGACTACGAGCAGTACTTC. It specifies CASSVGGADYEQYF.

The genes are TRBV20-1 and TRBJ1-1; D is undetermined. CDR3 length: 10 amino acids. Germline V gene sequence: CDR1 DFQATT, CDR2 SNEGSKA (reference sequence). Trimming shortened V by 6 bases and J by 2 bases, and 4 bases separated the two germline ends. CDR3 DNA sequence: TGCAGTGCCTTTAACACTGAAGCTTTCTTT. Amino acids: CSAFNTEAFF.

The V gene is TRBV18, the J gene TRBJ2-5; D not resolved. The CDR3 totals 16 residues. V shed 4 bases and J shed 4 bases, with 19 bases lying between them. Germline loops: CDR1 KGHSH, CDR2 LQKENI. CDR3 residues: CASSRRRESSGETQYF. The DNA for the CDR3 is TGTGCCAGCTCACGGCGAAGAGAGTCGTCGGGAGAGACCCAGTACTTC.

The gene calls are TRBV6-2 or TRBV6-3 and TRBJ1-2; D is possibly TRBD1 (5 bases). V shed 0 bases and J shed 1 base, with 12 bases lying between them. This CDR3 has 16 residues. Per germline, CDR1 MNHEY and CDR2 SVGEGT. The CDR3 nucleotides are TGTGCCAGCAGTTACTCGATGAAGGGGAATAACTATGGCTACACCTTC. It codes for CASSYSMKGNNYGYTF.

This sequence joins TRBV21-1 and TRBJ1-1. TRBV21-1 has pseudogene status. This CDR3 is built from 13 residues. CDR3 bases: TGTGCCAGCAGCAACCCGGGACTGACGAAAGCTTTCTTT. Its protein is CASSNPGLTKAFF.